One sample yielded the 8 T cell receptor beta chains listed below, sequenced in a study of identical twins. TCRdb recomputed calls from the 5' RACE reads with MiXCR, one row per CDR3 protein. In the table there are fewer than 250,000 distinct CDR3 sequences, 15% to 20% of which are singletons. This sample also appeared in a second study, on T cells expressing NK-cell markers.

The specimen was CD8+ T cells sorted from blood. The receptors originated from a young woman in good health.

This clonotype has only a few counts. The chain has TRBV7-3 and TRBJ2-5; D unresolved. The CDR3 sequence is 14 residues long. Germline CDR1 and CDR2: SGHTA and FQGTGA. With 5 bases removed from V and 5 bases from J, the gap between germline ends came to 15 bases. CDR3 residues: CASSQHFLGETQYF. CDR3 coding DNA: TGTGCCAGCAGCCAACACTTCCTGGGGGAGACCCAGTACTTC.

V usage is TRBV2 and J usage is TRBJ1-4; possible D gene TRBD1, 5 bases. The V end was cut by 9 bases, the J end by 0 bases, with 14 bases between. The germline gives CDR1 SNHLY, CDR2 FYNNEI. The CDR3 extends over 15 amino acids. The CDR3 nucleotides read TGTGCCAGTCAGGGTCTATCGTCAACTAATGAAAAACTGTTTTTT. It yields the protein CASQGLSSTNEKLFF.

The J gene is TRBJ2-2, the V gene TRBV9; D is unresolved. V was shortened by 6 bases and J by 0 bases, with 12 bases between the two germline ends. CDR3 length: 15 residues. Germline values: CDR1 SGDLS, CDR2 YYNGEE. The CDR3 is CASNTERANTGELFF. DNA for the CDR3: TGTGCCAGCAACACAGAAAGGGCGAACACCGGGGAGCTGTTTTTT.

This clonotype showed up many times. The chain employs TRBV6-1 and TRBJ2-4; maybe TRBD2 (5 bases). V was cut by 2 bases and J by 0 bases, with 11 bases left in between. Germline V CDR1 and CDR2: MNHNS, SASEGT. The CDR3 has 16 residues. The CDR3 DNA follows: TGTGCCAGCAGTGAATTCGCAGAGGGAGCCAAAAACATTCAGTACTTC. It yields the protein CASSEFAEGAKNIQYF.

J is TRBJ2-3 and V is TRBV6-1; TRBD2 matches at 9 bases. The ends lost 6 bases at V and 6 bases at J; junction bases unmatched: 10. The length of the CDR3 is 15 residues. CDR1 MNHNS and CDR2 SASEGT come from the germline V gene. CDR3 sequence reads: CASSPGLASVDTQYF. Written as DNA, the CDR3 is TGTGCCAGCAGCCCGGGACTAGCCAGCGTGGATACGCAGTATTTT.

This clonotype was detected a few times. The chain joins TRBV29-1 to TRBJ2-2, with a possible D match to TRBD1 (7 bases). The V gene lost 7 bases and the J gene lost 7 bases, with 13 bases spanning the gap. This CDR3 spans 12 amino acids. Germline V lookup: CDR1 SQVTM, CDR2 ANQGSEA. CDR3 loop: CSAHRGGGELFF. The CDR3 region has the DNA TGCAGCGCCCACAGGGGAGGCGGGGAGCTGTTTTTT.

This clonotype was seen a few times. Germline and junction disagree at one end, which may indicate a read error. The chain uses TRBV7-7 and TRBJ2-5; possible D gene TRBD1, 6 bases. CDR3 length equals 15 residues. Germline V gene lookup returns CDR1 SSHAT and CDR2 FNYEAQ (reference sequence). CDR3 protein: CASSLDGTLGETQYF. CDR3 nucleotides: TGTGCTAGCAGCTTAGATGGGACACTAGGGGAGACCCAGTACTTC.

V gene TRBV4-3 combines with J gene TRBJ2-1; 7 bases line up with TRBD2. V shed 0 bases, J shed 9 bases, and the junction held 11 bases outside the gene matches. The germline V gene encodes CDR1 LGHNA and CDR2 YSLEER. The CDR3 extends over 16 amino acids. DNA of the CDR3: TGCGCCAGCAGCCAAGATCAAGGTGGGAGGGCCATTGAGCAGTTCTTC. It is translated as CASSQDQGGRAIEQFF.